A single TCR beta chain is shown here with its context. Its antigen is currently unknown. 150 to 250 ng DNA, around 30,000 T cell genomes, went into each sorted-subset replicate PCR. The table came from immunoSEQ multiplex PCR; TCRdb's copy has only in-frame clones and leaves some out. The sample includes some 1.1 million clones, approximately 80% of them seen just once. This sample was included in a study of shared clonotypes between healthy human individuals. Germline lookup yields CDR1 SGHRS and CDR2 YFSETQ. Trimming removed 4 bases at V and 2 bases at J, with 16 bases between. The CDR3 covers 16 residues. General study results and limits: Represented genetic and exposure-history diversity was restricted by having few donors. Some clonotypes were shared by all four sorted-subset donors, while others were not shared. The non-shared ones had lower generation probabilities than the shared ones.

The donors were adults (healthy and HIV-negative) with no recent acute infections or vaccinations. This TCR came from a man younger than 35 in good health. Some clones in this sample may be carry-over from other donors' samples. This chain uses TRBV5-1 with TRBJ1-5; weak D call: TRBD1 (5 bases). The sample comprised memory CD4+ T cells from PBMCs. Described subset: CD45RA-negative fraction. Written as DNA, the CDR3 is TGCGCCAGCAGCGCGGGACCTATCGGGGGCAATCAGCCCCAGCATTTT. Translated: CASSAGPIGGNQPQHF.